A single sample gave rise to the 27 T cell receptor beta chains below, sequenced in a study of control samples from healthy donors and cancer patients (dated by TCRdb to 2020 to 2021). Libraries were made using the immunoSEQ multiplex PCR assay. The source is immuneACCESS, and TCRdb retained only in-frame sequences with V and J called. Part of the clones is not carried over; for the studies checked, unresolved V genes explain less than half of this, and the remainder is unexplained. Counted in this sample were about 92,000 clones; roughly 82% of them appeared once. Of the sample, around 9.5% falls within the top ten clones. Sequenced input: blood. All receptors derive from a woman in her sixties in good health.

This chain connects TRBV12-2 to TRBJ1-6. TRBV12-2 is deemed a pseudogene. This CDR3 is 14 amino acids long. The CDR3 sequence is CASRLEEPRSPLHF. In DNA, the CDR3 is TGTGCAAGTCGCTTAGAAGAACCTAGATCACCCCTCCACTTT.

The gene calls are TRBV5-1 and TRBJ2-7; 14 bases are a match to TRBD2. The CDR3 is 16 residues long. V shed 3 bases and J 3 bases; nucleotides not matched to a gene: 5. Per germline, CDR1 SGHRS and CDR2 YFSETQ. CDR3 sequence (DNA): TGCGCCAGCAGCTCGGGACTAGCGGGAGACCGCTACGAGCAGTACTTC. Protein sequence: CASSSGLAGDRYEQYF.

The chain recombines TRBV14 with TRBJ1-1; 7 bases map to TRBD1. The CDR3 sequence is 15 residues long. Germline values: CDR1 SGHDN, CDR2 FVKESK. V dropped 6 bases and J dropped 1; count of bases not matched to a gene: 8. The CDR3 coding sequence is TGTGCCAGCAGACCCCCGGGACAGCAGAACACTGAAGCTTTCTTT. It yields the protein CASRPPGQQNTEAFF.

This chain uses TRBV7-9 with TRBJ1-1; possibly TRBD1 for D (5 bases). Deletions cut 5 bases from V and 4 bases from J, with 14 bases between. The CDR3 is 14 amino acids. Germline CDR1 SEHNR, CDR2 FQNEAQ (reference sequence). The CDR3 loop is CASSPLIGGTEAFF. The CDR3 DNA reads TGTGCCAGCAGCCCCTTGATCGGGGGCACTGAAGCTTTCTTT.

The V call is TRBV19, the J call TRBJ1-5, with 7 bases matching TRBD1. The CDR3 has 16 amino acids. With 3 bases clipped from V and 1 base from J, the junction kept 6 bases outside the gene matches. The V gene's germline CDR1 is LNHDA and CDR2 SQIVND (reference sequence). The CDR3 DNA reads TGTGCCAGTAGTATCAGCCAGGGGGGAAGCAATCAGCCCCAGCATTTT. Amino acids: CASSISQGGSNQPQHF.

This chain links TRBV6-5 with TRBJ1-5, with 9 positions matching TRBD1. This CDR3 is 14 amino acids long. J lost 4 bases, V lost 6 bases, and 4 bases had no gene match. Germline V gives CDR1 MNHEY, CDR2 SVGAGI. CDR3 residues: CASRPDRGNQPQHF. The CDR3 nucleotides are TGTGCCAGCAGACCAGACAGGGGGAATCAGCCCCAGCATTTT.

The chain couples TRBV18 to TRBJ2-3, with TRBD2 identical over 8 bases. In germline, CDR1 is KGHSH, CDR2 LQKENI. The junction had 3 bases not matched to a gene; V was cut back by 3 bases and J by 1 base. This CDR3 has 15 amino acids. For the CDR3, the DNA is TGTGCCAGCTCACCGACTAGCGACCGCACAGATACGCAGTATTTT. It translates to CASSPTSDRTDTQYF.

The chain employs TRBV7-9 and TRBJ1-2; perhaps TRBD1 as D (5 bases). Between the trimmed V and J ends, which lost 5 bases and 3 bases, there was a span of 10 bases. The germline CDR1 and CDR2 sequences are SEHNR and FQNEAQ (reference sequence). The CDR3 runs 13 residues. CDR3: CASSTREDYGYTF. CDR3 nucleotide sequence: TGTGCCAGCAGCACCAGGGAGGACTATGGCTACACCTTC.

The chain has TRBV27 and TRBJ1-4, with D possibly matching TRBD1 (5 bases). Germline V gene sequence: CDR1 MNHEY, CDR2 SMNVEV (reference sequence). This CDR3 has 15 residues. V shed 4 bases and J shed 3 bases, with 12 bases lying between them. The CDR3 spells CASSSPRDSNEKLFF. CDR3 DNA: TGTGCCAGCAGTTCCCCCAGGGATTCTAATGAAAAACTGTTTTTT.

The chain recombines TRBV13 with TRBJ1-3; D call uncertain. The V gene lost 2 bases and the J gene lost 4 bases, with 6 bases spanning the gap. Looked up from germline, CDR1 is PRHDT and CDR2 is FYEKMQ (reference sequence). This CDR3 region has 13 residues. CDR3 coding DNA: TGTGCCAGCAGCTTAAGCAGCGGAAACACCATATATTTT. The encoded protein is CASSLSSGNTIYF.

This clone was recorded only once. The CDR3 nucleotides read TGTGCTAGTGCCAAACCCCAGGATCGGAACGAGTTCTTC. This gives the protein CASAKPQDRNEFF. This chain links TRBV12-5 with TRBJ2-1; D unresolved. Trimming left V 7 bases short and J 14 bases short, with 21 bases between. Germline loops: CDR1 LGHNT, CDR2 FRNRAP. This CDR3 has 13 amino acids.

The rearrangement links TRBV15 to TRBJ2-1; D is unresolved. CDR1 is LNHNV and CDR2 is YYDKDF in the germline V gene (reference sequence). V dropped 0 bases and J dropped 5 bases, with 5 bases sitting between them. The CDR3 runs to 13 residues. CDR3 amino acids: CATSRDKDNEQFF. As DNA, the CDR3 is TGTGCCACCAGCAGAGATAAAGACAATGAGCAGTTCTTC. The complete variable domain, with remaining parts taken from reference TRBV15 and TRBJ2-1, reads DAMVIQNPRYQVTQFGKPVTLSCSQTLNHNVMYWYQQKSSQAPKLLFHYYDKDFNNEADTPDNFQSRRPNTSFCFLDIRSPGLGDTAMYLCATSRDKDNEQFFGPGTRLTVL.

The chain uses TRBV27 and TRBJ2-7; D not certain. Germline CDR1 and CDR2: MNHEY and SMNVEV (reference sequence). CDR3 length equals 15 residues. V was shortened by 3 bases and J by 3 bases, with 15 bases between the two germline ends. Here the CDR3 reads CASSFTIQRFYEQYF. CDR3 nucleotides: TGTGCCAGCAGTTTCACAATCCAACGATTCTACGAGCAGTACTTC.

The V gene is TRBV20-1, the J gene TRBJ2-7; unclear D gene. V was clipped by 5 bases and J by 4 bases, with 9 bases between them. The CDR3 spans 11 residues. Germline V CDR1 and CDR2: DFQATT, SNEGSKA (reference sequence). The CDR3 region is CSAPVRYEQYF. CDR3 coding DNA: TGCAGTGCTCCCGTCAGATACGAGCAGTACTTC.

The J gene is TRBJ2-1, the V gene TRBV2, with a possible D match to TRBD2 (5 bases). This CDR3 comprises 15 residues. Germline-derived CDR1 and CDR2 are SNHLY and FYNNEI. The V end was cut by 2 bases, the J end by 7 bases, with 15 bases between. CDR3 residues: CASSEQRSSWNEQFF. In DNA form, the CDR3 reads TGTGCCAGCAGTGAACAGCGGTCCTCTTGGAATGAGCAGTTCTTC.

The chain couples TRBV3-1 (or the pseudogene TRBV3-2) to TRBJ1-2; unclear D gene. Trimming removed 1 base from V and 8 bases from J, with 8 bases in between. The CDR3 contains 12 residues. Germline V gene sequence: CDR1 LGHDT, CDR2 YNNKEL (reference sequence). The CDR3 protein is CASSQALVGYTF. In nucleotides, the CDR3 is TGTGCCAGCAGCCAAGCATTAGTCGGCTACACCTTC.

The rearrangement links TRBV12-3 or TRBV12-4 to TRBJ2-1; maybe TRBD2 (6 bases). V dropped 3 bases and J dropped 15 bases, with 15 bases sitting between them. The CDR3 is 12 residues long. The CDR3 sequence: CASSFIAGPAFF. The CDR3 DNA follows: TGTGCCAGCAGTTTTATCGCGGGGCCTGCGTTCTTC.

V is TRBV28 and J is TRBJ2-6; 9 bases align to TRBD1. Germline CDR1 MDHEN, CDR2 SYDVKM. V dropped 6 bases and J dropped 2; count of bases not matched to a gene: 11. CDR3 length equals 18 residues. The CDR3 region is CASRDSTGGSAGANVLTF. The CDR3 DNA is TGTGCCAGCAGAGACTCCACAGGGGGCAGCGCTGGGGCCAACGTCCTGACTTTC.

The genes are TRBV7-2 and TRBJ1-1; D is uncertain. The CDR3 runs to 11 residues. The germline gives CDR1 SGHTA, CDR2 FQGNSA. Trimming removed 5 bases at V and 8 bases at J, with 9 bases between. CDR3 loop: CASSPIIEAFF. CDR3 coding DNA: TGTGCCAGCAGCCCAATTATCGAAGCTTTCTTT.

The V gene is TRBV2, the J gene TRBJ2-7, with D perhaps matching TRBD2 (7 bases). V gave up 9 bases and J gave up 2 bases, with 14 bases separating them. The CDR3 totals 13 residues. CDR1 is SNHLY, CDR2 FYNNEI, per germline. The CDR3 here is CASKGGATYEQYF. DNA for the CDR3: TGTGCCAGTAAGGGGGGGGCGACCTACGAGCAGTACTTC. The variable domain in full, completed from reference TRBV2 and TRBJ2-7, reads EPEVTQTPSHQVTQMGQEVILRCVPISNHLYFYWYRQILGQKVEFLVSFYNNEISEKSEIFDDQFSVERPDGSNFTLKIRSTKLEDSAMYFCASKGGATYEQYFGPGTRLTVT.

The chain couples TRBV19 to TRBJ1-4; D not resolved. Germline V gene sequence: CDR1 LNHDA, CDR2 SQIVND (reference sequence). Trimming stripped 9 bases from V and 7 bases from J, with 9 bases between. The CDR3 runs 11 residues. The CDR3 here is CASGNSEKLFF. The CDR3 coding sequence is TGTGCCAGCGGGAACAGTGAAAAACTGTTTTTT.

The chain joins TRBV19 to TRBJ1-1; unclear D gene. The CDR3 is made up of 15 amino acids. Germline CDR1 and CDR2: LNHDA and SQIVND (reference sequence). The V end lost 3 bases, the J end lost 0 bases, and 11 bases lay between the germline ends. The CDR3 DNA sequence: TGTGCCAGTAGTATTCGGGATCCAATGAACACTGAAGCTTTCTTT. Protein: CASSIRDPMNTEAFF.

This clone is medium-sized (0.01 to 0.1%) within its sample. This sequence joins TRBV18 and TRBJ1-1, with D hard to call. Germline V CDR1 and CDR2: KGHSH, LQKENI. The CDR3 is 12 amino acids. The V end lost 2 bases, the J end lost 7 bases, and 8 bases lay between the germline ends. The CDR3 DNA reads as TGTGCCAGCTCACCATTAGCCGGTGAAGCTTTCTTT. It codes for CASSPLAGEAFF.

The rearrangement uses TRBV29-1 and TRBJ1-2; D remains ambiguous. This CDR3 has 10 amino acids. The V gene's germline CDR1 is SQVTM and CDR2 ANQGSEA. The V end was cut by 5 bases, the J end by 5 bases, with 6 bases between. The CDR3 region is CSVPDYGYTF. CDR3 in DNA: TGCAGCGTTCCTGATTATGGCTACACCTTC.

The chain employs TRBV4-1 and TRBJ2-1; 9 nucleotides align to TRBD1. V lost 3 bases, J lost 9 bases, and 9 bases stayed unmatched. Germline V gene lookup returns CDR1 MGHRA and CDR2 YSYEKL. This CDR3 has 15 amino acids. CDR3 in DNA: TGCGCCAGCAGCCACTTCGGGACAGGGCCGGGTGAGCAGTTCTTC. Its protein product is CASSHFGTGPGEQFF.

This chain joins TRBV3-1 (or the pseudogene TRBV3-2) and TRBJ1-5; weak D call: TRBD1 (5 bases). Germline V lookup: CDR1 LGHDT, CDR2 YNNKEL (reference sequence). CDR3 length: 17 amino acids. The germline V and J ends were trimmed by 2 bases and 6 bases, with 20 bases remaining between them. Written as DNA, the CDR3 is TGTGCCAGCAGCCAAAGTTCTTACGGGTGGGGCGGTCAGCCCCAGCATTTT. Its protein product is CASSQSSYGWGGQPQHF.

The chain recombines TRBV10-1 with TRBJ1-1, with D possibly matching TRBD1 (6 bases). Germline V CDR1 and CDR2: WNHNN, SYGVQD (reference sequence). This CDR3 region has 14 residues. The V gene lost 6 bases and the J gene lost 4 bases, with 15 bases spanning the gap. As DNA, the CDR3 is TGCGCCAGCAGCTCGACAGGAAGCCTCACTGAAGCTTTCTTT. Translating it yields CASSSTGSLTEAFF.